The clone carrying this TCR beta chain showed up just a few times. The data were taken from a study of T cells after yellow fever vaccination. Study summary: Any fraction with a low cell number was prepared using SMART-Seq v4 Ultra Low Input.

The study made its TCR cDNA through 5'RACE template switching. That step introduced a universal primer site along with UMIs. Using its own MiXCR run on the 5' RACE reads, TCRdb lists one record per CDR3 protein. Of some 400,000 distinct CDR3 sequences in the sample, 15% to 20% are singletons; the top ten hold around 17%. The V gene lost 7 bases and the J gene lost 4 bases, with 17 bases spanning the gap. The CDR3 extends over 15 amino acids. Germline-derived CDR1 and CDR2 are SNHLY and FYNNEI. This sample comprised PBMCs, obtained before the yellow fever booster vaccination. This TCR came from a man between 18 and 29 years old who received the YFV17D yellow fever vaccine. The chain joins TRBV2 to TRBJ2-1; D is perhaps TRBD1 (5 bases). CDR3: CASKMVTANYNEQFF. DNA for the CDR3: TGTGCCAGCAAGATGGTGACAGCCAATTACAATGAGCAGTTCTTC.